The 2 T cell receptor beta chains given below trace back to one sample, sequenced in a study of blood T cell repertoires in COVID-19. Using immunoSEQ multiplex PCR, the repertoire was profiled, and TCRdb retains in-frame clones only, with some absent. The table records approximately 360,000 clones, more than 70% of them present only once. Sequencing used peripheral blood. These TCRs come from a man aged 35 to 55 with acute or convalescent COVID-19.

The chain carries TRBV10-3 and TRBJ1-3, with D tentatively TRBD1 (5 bases). This CDR3 contains 12 residues. CDR1 and CDR2 from the germline V gene are ENHRY and SYGVKD. Trimming stripped 2 bases from V and 15 bases from J, with 14 bases between. The CDR3 reads CAISERGRAKYF. As DNA, the CDR3 is TGTGCCATCAGTGAGAGGGGCAGGGCCAAATATTTT.

The genes are TRBV6-5 and TRBJ1-2; D is perhaps TRBD1 (6 bases). CDR3 length equals 13 residues. The germline V gene encodes CDR1 MNHEY and CDR2 SVGAGI. The V end lost 8 bases, the J end lost 8 bases, and 18 bases lay between the germline ends. The CDR3, as DNA: TGTGCCAGCTCTTACGGCAGGGGAGAAGGCTACACCTTC. Residues: CASSYGRGEGYTF.